The T cell receptor (beta chain) described here comes from a study of shared clonotypes between healthy human individuals. Regarding the study as a whole: A reduction in generation probabilities was seen for non-shared clonotypes relative to those shared by all four donors. Naive CD4 clonotypes were shared across a handful of donors at roughly 5%.

Each cell subset's genomic DNA was divided evenly among several immunoSEQ plates. In the original processing: ImmunoSEQ output lacked quality scores and full-length reads, limiting matched filtering. Only in-frame clones appear in the TCRdb table, and some are missing; sequencing was by immunoSEQ multiplex PCR. V and J calls and clone size come straight from that table; D and trimming were deduced from the DNA. This table holds millions of clones, 90% to 95% found once. For this clone: Its matching antigen is unknown.

CDR1 is MDHEN and CDR2 is SYDVKM in the germline V gene. The V and J ends lost 3 bases and 6 bases respectively, with 18 bases between them. The CDR3 covers 16 residues. CD45RO-negative, CCR7-selected cells formed the naive CD8 fraction, which excluded terminally differentiated effector memory CD45RA+ cells. This chain links TRBV28 with TRBJ1-5; D perhaps matches TRBD1 (5 bases). Sequenced material: naive CD8+ T cells from PBMCs. The TCR was taken from a man younger than 30 in good health. Some clones in this sample may be carry-over from other donors' samples. CDR3 amino acids: CASSFIPGGQGQPQHF. Here the CDR3 DNA reads TGTGCCAGCAGTTTCATTCCGGGGGGTCAGGGTCAGCCCCAGCATTTT.